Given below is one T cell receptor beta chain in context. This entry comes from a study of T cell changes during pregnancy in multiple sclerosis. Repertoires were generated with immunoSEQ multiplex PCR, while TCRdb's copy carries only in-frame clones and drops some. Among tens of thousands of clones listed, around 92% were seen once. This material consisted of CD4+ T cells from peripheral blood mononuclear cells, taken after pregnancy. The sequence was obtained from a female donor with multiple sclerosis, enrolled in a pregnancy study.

This chain's CDR3 is CASSSLAESYNEQFF. CDR3 nucleotide sequence: TGTGCCAGCTCGTCACTAGCGGAATCCTACAATGAGCAGTTCTTC. The chain joins TRBV18 to TRBJ2-1, with 8 bases that match TRBD2. This CDR3 contains 15 residues. Germline CDR1 is KGHSH and CDR2 is LQKENI. J was trimmed by 1 base and V by 6 bases; bases with no gene match: 5.